The clone carrying this T cell receptor beta chain showed up just once. The entry originates in a study of T cells in localized non-small cell lung cancer. The method was immunoSEQ multiplex PCR; TCRdb's version includes in-frame clones alone and lacks a portion of them. The sample contains nearly 25,000 clones, approximately 83% of which appear only once. There are 16 residues in the CDR3. Trimming left V 1 base short and J 4 bases short, with 14 bases between. In germline, CDR1 is SGHVS, CDR2 FNYEAQ. Sequencing used peripheral blood, obtained before any cancer treatment. The origin of this receptor is a male donor aged 60 or older with stage II squamous cell lung carcinoma. This sequence joins TRBV7-6 and TRBJ2-1, with a possible D match to TRBD2 (6 bases). In DNA, the CDR3 is TGTGCCAGCAGCTTAGATCTGCGGGGCAGGTACAATGAGCAGTTCTTC. Translation: CASSLDLRGRYNEQFF.